These 25 T cell receptor beta chains share one sample of origin, sequenced in a study of T cells in localized non-small cell lung cancer. Method: immunoSEQ multiplex PCR; TCRdb's copy keeps in-frame clones and lacks some. The sample holds about 2,900 clones; 33% are singletons and the top ten take over 8.5%. The sequences come from normal lung tissue next to the tumor, collected before any cancer treatment. The receptor set was obtained from a male donor at least 60 years old with stage I squamous cell lung carcinoma.

This clone was seen more than once but under ten times. V is TRBV6-1 and J is TRBJ1-4; D is unresolved. Germline values: CDR1 MNHNS, CDR2 SASEGT. There are 15 residues in the CDR3. The germline V and J ends were trimmed by 0 bases and 8 bases, with 13 bases remaining between them. CDR3 sequence (DNA): TGTGCCAGCAGTGAAGCCCGGGGAGGAATCGAAAAACTGTTTTTT. It translates to CASSEARGGIEKLFF.

Worth noting for this clone: The junction differs from germline at one of its ends, possibly a read error. The rearrangement links TRBV15 to TRBJ1-3; D is perhaps TRBD1 (5 bases). The CDR3 totals 17 residues. Germline CDR1 is LNHNV and CDR2 is YYDKDF (reference sequence). The DNA for the CDR3 is TGTGCCAGCAGCTCCCCTAGGGCAGGGCTCTCTGGAAACACCATATATTTT. It encodes CASSSPRAGLSGNTIYF.

The gene calls are TRBV23-1 and TRBJ2-5; TRBD1 agrees at 7 bases. TRBV23-1 is noted as an ORF with a role that remains uncertain. The ends lost 0 bases at V and 5 bases at J; junction bases unmatched: 9. This CDR3 is built from 16 residues. CDR3 DNA sequence: TGCGCCAGCAGTCAATCGTTCACAGGGGAAGGGGAGACCCAGTACTTC. This encodes CASSQSFTGEGETQYF.

V gene TRBV28 combines with J gene TRBJ2-2; TRBD1 aligns across 7 bases. V was clipped by 9 bases and J by 5 bases; unmatched bases: 6. CDR1 MDHEN and CDR2 SYDVKM come from the germline V gene. The CDR3 runs to 13 residues. The CDR3 DNA reads as TGTGCCAGTGTGGGACAGACGACCGGGGAGCTGTTTTTT. Residues: CASVGQTTGELFF.

The rearrangement links TRBV6-8 to TRBJ1-6; D uncertain. Germline values: CDR1 MNHGY, CDR2 SAAAGT. The CDR3 covers 13 residues. The germline V and J ends were trimmed by 4 bases and 7 bases, with 8 bases remaining between them. This CDR3 reads CASSLTGNSPLHF. Here the CDR3 DNA reads TGTGCCAGCAGTTTGACGGGGAATTCACCCCTCCACTTT.

The rearrangement links TRBV18 to TRBJ1-2, with 8 positions matching TRBD1. V was clipped by 4 bases and J by 5 bases; unmatched bases: 9. Germline CDR1 and CDR2: KGHSH and LQKENI. The CDR3 spans 15 residues. CDR3 in amino acids: CASSQAAGGAYGYTF. CDR3 nucleotides: TGTGCCAGCTCACAGGCTGCAGGGGGCGCTTATGGCTACACCTTC.

Only a few counts were recorded for this clone. The chain is built from TRBV5-1 and TRBJ2-3; D not resolved. Germline V CDR1 and CDR2: SGHRS, YFSETQ. Deletions cut 4 bases from V and 1 base from J, with 16 bases between. The CDR3 length is 16 residues. The CDR3 sequence: CASSPSPGLGTDTQYF. Here the CDR3 DNA reads TGCGCCAGCAGCCCGTCTCCCGGGTTGGGCACAGATACGCAGTATTTT.

The chain links TRBV6-8 to TRBJ2-3; 7 nucleotides line up with TRBD2. This CDR3 is 15 amino acids long. V shed 4 bases, J shed 2 bases, and the junction held 6 bases outside the gene matches. From germline, CDR1 is MNHGY and CDR2 SAAAGT. CDR3 nucleotide sequence: TGTGCCAGCAGTTTTATCCGGGAGGCCACAGATACGCAGTATTTT. As protein: CASSFIREATDTQYF.

This clone ranks as medium-sized. The chain couples TRBV6-8 to TRBJ2-3; D may be TRBD1 (6 bases). The V gene's germline CDR1 is MNHGY and CDR2 SAAAGT. The CDR3 runs to 15 residues. The V end lost 6 bases, the J end lost 0 bases, and 13 bases lay between the germline ends. The CDR3, as DNA: TGTGCCAGCAGCACCCAGGGGCAGAGCACAGATACGCAGTATTTT. Encoded protein: CASSTQGQSTDTQYF.

V usage is TRBV29-1 and J usage is TRBJ1-2, with unresolved D. V was cut by 4 bases and J by 4 bases, with 16 bases left in between. Germline V lookup: CDR1 SQVTM, CDR2 ANQGSEA. CDR3 length equals 14 residues. The CDR3 sequence: CSVVPPRAFYGYTF. The CDR3 coding sequence is TGCAGCGTTGTCCCCCCGAGGGCCTTCTATGGCTACACCTTC.

The chain is built from TRBV14 and TRBJ2-2, with 8 bases matching TRBD2. J gave up 6 bases and V 4 bases, and 4 bases lay outside the gene matches. CDR1 and CDR2 (germline): SGHDN, FVKESK. The CDR3 has 14 amino acids. The CDR3 DNA follows: TGTGCCAGCAGCCTTAGACTAGCGTCCGGGGAGCTGTTTTTT. As protein: CASSLRLASGELFF.

The table lists this clone with a few counts. The genes are TRBV11-3 and TRBJ2-7; 12 nucleotides line up with TRBD2. Germline-derived CDR1 and CDR2 are SGHNT and YENEEA. J was trimmed by 5 bases and V by 5 bases; bases with no gene match: 16. There are 18 residues in the CDR3. The CDR3 region has the DNA TGTGCCAGCAGCCCCCTGGGGCTAGCGGGGGGGAGGGTGGACGAGCAGTACTTC. Translation: CASSPLGLAGGRVDEQYF.

This clone was counted between two and nine times. This chain connects TRBV2 to TRBJ2-1, with 8 bases aligning to TRBD1. The CDR3 is 15 residues long. CDR1 and CDR2 from the germline V gene are SNHLY and FYNNEI. J lost 6 bases, V lost 7 bases, and 11 bases had no gene match. In DNA form, the CDR3 reads TGTGCCAGCAATCTACAGGGGGGTCAGGGCAATGAGCAGTTCTTC. It specifies CASNLQGGQGNEQFF.

This sequence joins TRBV9 and TRBJ1-3; 9 bases line up with TRBD1. Germline V lookup: CDR1 SGDLS, CDR2 YYNGEE. The V and J ends lost 5 bases and 0 bases, in that order; junction bases with no gene match: 6. The CDR3 is made up of 16 amino acids. CDR3 residues: CASSGGTGHSGNTIYF. In DNA, the CDR3 is TGTGCCAGCAGTGGCGGGACAGGGCACTCTGGAAACACCATATATTTT. The entire variable domain, with the rest obtained from reference TRBV9 and TRBJ1-3, is as follows: DSGVTQTPKHLITATGQRVTLRCSPRSGDLSVYWYQQSLDQGLQFLIQYYNGEERAKGNILERFSAQQFPDLHSELNLSSLELGDSALYFCASSGGTGHSGNTIYFGEGSWLTVV.

By sample share, this clone is medium-sized. J is TRBJ2-3 and V is TRBV9; TRBD2 matches at 12 bases. Per the germline V gene, CDR1 is SGDLS and CDR2 is YYNGEE. The CDR3 has 18 residues. The trim removed 3 bases at V and 2 bases at J, leaving 10 bases unmatched. The CDR3 is CASSGASGGAVLTDTQYF. As DNA, the CDR3 is TGTGCCAGCAGCGGCGCTAGCGGGGGGGCCGTTCTCACAGATACGCAGTATTTT.

V is TRBV19 and J is TRBJ1-4; TRBD1 aligns across 7 bases. The CDR3 runs to 14 residues. Germline V gene data show CDR1 as LNHDA and CDR2 as SQIVND (reference sequence). Losses at the gene ends were 3 bases for V and 5 bases for J; bases not matched to a gene: 3. CDR3 DNA: TGTGCCAGTAGTATCGCACAGGGGAATGAAAAACTGTTTTTT. Protein product: CASSIAQGNEKLFF.

The chain carries TRBV19 and TRBJ2-3; D gene uncertain. V lost 3 bases, J lost 1 base, and 11 bases lay in between. Per the germline V gene, CDR1 is LNHDA and CDR2 is SQIVND (reference sequence). This CDR3 contains 15 residues. CDR3 protein: CASSMAQLGTDTQYF. In nucleotides, the CDR3 is TGTGCCAGTAGTATGGCCCAGCTAGGCACAGATACGCAGTATTTT.

This clone came up many times. This chain connects TRBV7-5 to TRBJ2-7; TRBD1, the table's D call, was not compared with the DNA. TRBV7-5 is described as a pseudogene. The CDR3 consists of 14 residues. As DNA, the CDR3 is TGTGCCAGCAGCTTAGGACAGTACTCCTACGAGCAGTACTTC. Amino acids: CASSLGQYSYEQYF.

This clone appeared a few times. The V and J genes are TRBV29-1 and TRBJ1-6; 9 nucleotides line up with TRBD1. CDR1 and CDR2 (germline): SQVTM, ANQGSEA. The CDR3 length is 13 residues. Unmatched junction bases numbered 5, after V lost 6 bases and J lost 8 bases. DNA of the CDR3: TGCAGCGTCCGGGACAGGGAGGATTCACCCCTCCACTTT. This sequence encodes CSVRDREDSPLHF.

This clone is large. V usage is TRBV6-8 and J usage is TRBJ1-4; 9 positions agree with TRBD1. V shed 5 bases and J 7 bases; nucleotides not matched to a gene: 8. Looked up from germline, CDR1 is MNHGY and CDR2 is SAAAGT. The CDR3 is 15 residues long. CDR3 sequence (DNA): TGTGCCAGCAGTGGACAGGGGTATACGGGTGAAAAACTGTTTTTT. As protein: CASSGQGYTGEKLFF.

CDR3 protein: CAWNRGRGYGYTF. The DNA for the CDR3 is TGTGCCTGGAACAGGGGACGAGGCTATGGCTACACCTTC. V gene TRBV30 combines with J gene TRBJ1-2; 7 bases map to TRBD1. The germline V gene encodes CDR1 GTSNPN and CDR2 SVGIG (reference sequence). The CDR3 runs to 13 residues. Losses at the gene ends were 4 bases for V and 4 bases for J; bases not matched to a gene: 6.

The chain uses TRBV23-1 and TRBJ2-7; D is unresolved. TRBV23-1 is sorted into the ORF group, with uncertain function. V lost 6 bases and J lost 2, with 11 bases in between. CDR3 length: 13 residues. The CDR3 protein is CASSLSGTYEQYF. CDR3 nucleotide sequence: TGCGCCAGCAGCTTGTCGGGTACCTACGAGCAGTACTTC.

The V gene is TRBV6-8, the J gene TRBJ2-1, with D unclear. Trimming removed 4 bases from V and 4 bases from J, with 11 bases in between. Per germline, CDR1 MNHGY and CDR2 SAAAGT. The CDR3 consists of 14 residues. CDR3 residues: CASSSPWSYNEQFF. CDR3 sequence (DNA): TGTGCCAGCAGTTCCCCCTGGAGTTACAATGAGCAGTTCTTC.

There are a few counts of this clone. The gene calls are TRBV11-3 and TRBJ2-5, with D unclear. The CDR3 totals 14 residues. Germline V gene data show CDR1 as SGHNT and CDR2 as YENEEA. With 5 bases removed from V and 1 base from J, the gap between germline ends came to 11 bases. Here the CDR3 reads CASSQATFQETQYF. The CDR3 bases are TGTGCCAGCAGCCAAGCGACATTCCAAGAGACCCAGTACTTC.

Concerning this clone itself: The identical CDR3 is also encoded by other nucleotide sequences in the sample. The gene calls are TRBV6-8 and TRBJ1-1, with no clear D. The V end was cut by 4 bases, the J end by 1 base, with 10 bases between. Germline CDR1 MNHGY, CDR2 SAAAGT. The CDR3 runs to 14 residues. The CDR3 DNA reads as TGTGCCAGCAGTTGGGGTGGCAGGAACACTGAAGCTTTCTTT. Protein: CASSWGGRNTEAFF.